This TCR beta chain was sequenced in a study of shared clonotypes between healthy human individuals. Those who donated were healthy HIV-negative adults, with no recent acute infections or vaccinations reported. Memory CD4+ cells were the fraction left after CD45RA+ naive selection. Each replicate PCR on the sorted subsets used about 220 ng DNA (approximately 27,000 T cell genomes). TCRdb's table, derived via immunoSEQ multiplex PCR, lists solely in-frame clones and lacks some. The table lists approximately 1.5 million clones, nearly 99% of them singletons. CDR1 is SQVTM and CDR2 is ANQGSEA in the germline V gene. The CDR3 is made up of 11 amino acids. Trimming cost V 7 bases and J 3 bases, with 9 bases left between them.

The chain uses TRBV29-1 and TRBJ1-2, with unresolved D. The specimen sequenced was naive CD4+ T cells sorted from blood. Described subset: CD45RA+ positively selected. The clonotype originates from a man between 25 and 39 years old in good health. DNA for the CDR3: TGCAGCGGACGGTCGGACTATGGCTACACCTTC. Translation: CSGRSDYGYTF.